Listed below are T cell receptor beta chains from one sample, sequenced in a study of shared clonotypes between healthy human individuals. The data were produced by immunoSEQ multiplex PCR, yet TCRdb's version contains in-frame clones alone and is incomplete. The sample holds 2 million to 3 million clones, approximately 93% seen once. The sequenced sample consisted of naive CD4+ T cells from PBMCs. All receptors derive from a man in his late teens or twenties in good health. Some clones in this sample may be carry-over from other donors' samples. CDR3s include the opening cysteine and the closing phenylalanine or tryptophan. D genes are given only for firm matches. Not all rows give a size; the values are once, few, many and, for expanded clones, a class.

D: .; J: TRBJ2-2; size: .; V: TRBV6-1; DNA: TGTGCCAGCAGTTGGCCAGGAGTGAACACCGGGGAGCTGTTTTTT; CDR3: CASSWPGVNTGELFF
D: .; J: TRBJ2-7; size: .; V: TRBV27; DNA: TGTGCCAGCAGTTTATCGTGGGGGAAGCAGTACTTC; CDR3: CASSLSWGKQYF
D: TRBD1; J: TRBJ2-7; size: .; V: TRBV2; DNA: TGTGCCAGCAATTTATTGGGACAGGGGGCAAACGAGCAGTACTTC; CDR3: CASNLLGQGANEQYF
D: .; J: TRBJ1-4; size: .; V: TRBV28; DNA: TGTGCCAGCAGTTCCCTATTGGGCGGGAATGAAAAACTGTTTTTT; CDR3: CASSSLLGGNEKLFF
D: .; J: TRBJ1-1; size: .; V: TRBV4-2; DNA: TGTGCCAGCCGGTCGGATCTACAGCCCGTCTCTGAAGCTTTCTTT; CDR3: CASRSDLQPVSEAFF
D: .; J: TRBJ2-1; size: .; V: TRBV11-2; DNA: TGTGCCAGCAGCCTGACAGACTCCTACAATGAGCAGTTCTTC; CDR3: CASSLTDSYNEQFF
D: .; J: TRBJ2-2; size: once; V: TRBV27; DNA: TGTGCCAGCAGTTTTACAAGGGCCACCGGGGAGCTGTTTTTT; CDR3: CASSFTRATGELFF
D: .; J: TRBJ1-3; size: .; V: TRBV9; DNA: TGTGCCAGCAGCGTAGCTATTGGGGGGCCTGGAAACACCATATATTTT; CDR3: CASSVAIGGPGNTIYF
D: TRBD1; J: TRBJ1-2; size: .; V: TRBV30; DNA: TGTGCCTGGAGTGTAGTTACAGGCAAGGGGGCTGGCTACACCTTC; CDR3: CAWSVVTGKGAGYTF
D: TRBD1; J: TRBJ1-1; size: .; V: TRBV27; DNA: TGTGCCAGCAGTGCCATCGACAGGGAAGAAGCTTTCTTT; CDR3: CASSAIDREEAFF
D: TRBD1; J: TRBJ1-2; size: .; V: TRBV9; DNA: TGTGCCAGCAGCGGTCGAGGGGGCGGCTATGGCTACACCTTC; CDR3: CASSGRGGGYGYTF
D: TRBD2; J: TRBJ2-2; size: few; V: TRBV5-1; DNA: TGCGCCAGCAGCCCCTTTGCTTCAGCGGGAGGGGTTTCCGGGGAGCTGTTTTTT; CDR3: CASSPFASAGGVSGELFF
D: .; J: TRBJ2-3; size: .; V: TRBV7-6; DNA: TGTGCCACTCAAATGGGGGTTGGCACAGATACGCAGTATTTT; CDR3: CATQMGVGTDTQYF
D: .; J: TRBJ1-2; size: few; V: TRBV10-3; DNA: TGTGCCATCAACCTGGACGGCGGTGGCTACACCTTC; CDR3: CAINLDGGGYTF
D: .; J: TRBJ2-1; size: .; V: TRBV27; DNA: TGTGCCAGCAGTTTATCAACAGGGTGGCAAAATGAGCAGTTCTTC; CDR3: CASSLSTGWQNEQFF
D: TRBD2; J: TRBJ2-1; size: .; V: TRBV2; DNA: TGTGCCAGCAAGGCGGGAGGTCTGAATGAGCAGTTCTTC; CDR3: CASKAGGLNEQFF
D: .; J: TRBJ2-1; size: once; V: TRBV7-9; DNA: TGTGCCAGCAGCCTCTCAATTAATGAGCAGTTCTTC; CDR3: CASSLSINEQFF
D: .; J: TRBJ2-3; size: .; V: TRBV11-3; DNA: TGTGCCAGCAGCTTAGGTCGATCTAGCACAGATACGCAGTATTTT; CDR3: CASSLGRSSTDTQYF
D: .; J: TRBJ2-7; size: once; V: TRBV6-1; DNA: TGTGCCAGCAGTGAAAGGGGGACACCCTACGAGCAGTACTTC; CDR3: CASSERGTPYEQYF
D: .; J: TRBJ2-7; size: .; V: TRBV28; DNA: TGTGCCGGCAGTCCTCAGGGCTACGAGCAGTACTTC; CDR3: CAGSPQGYEQYF
D: .; J: TRBJ2-3; size: .; V: TRBV28; DNA: TGTGCCAGCAGTTTACGAGGCGGCAGGGGACTCACAGATACGCAGTATTTT; CDR3: CASSLRGGRGLTDTQYF
D: TRBD1; J: TRBJ1-1; size: .; V: TRBV6-5; DNA: TGTGCCAGCAGTGATAGACAGGGGGCAGGTGCTTTCTTT; CDR3: CASSDRQGAGAFF
D: .; J: TRBJ1-4; size: .; V: TRBV18; DNA: TGTGCCAGCTCACCACCTGACAGGCGGGGTGAAAAACTGTTTTTT; CDR3: CASSPPDRRGEKLFF
D: .; J: TRBJ2-1; size: .; V: TRBV6-5; DNA: TGTGCCAGCAGTTACTCGAGGCACCACAATGAGCAGTTCTTC; CDR3: CASSYSRHHNEQFF
D: .; J: TRBJ1-2; size: few; V: TRBV7-9; DNA: TGTGCCAGCAGTGAAGGGGCTTATGGCTACACCTTC; CDR3: CASSEGAYGYTF
D: TRBD2; J: TRBJ2-5; size: .; V: TRBV19; DNA: TGTGCCAGTAGACTAGCGGGAGAGGAGACCCAGTACTTC; CDR3: CASRLAGEETQYF
D: .; J: TRBJ2-7; size: .; V: TRBV6-6; DNA: TGTGCCAGCAGTTACCAAGGGGGAGTCGGCGAGCAGTACTTC; CDR3: CASSYQGGVGEQYF
D: .; J: TRBJ1-1; size: .; V: TRBV4-2; DNA: TGTGCCAGCAGCCAACCCACAGGAGCCATGGCTCGCGCTTTCTTT; CDR3: CASSQPTGAMARAFF